The sequence of this T cell receptor beta chain was determined in a study of blood T cell repertoires in COVID-19. The wider study: There were acute and convalescent COVID-19 samples, and they came from the United States, Italy and Spain. T cells, B-cell-depleted T cells, or PBMCs supplied cDNA or gDNA.

Deletions cut 4 bases from V and 2 bases from J, with 9 bases between. The CDR3 spans 13 residues. Germline V gene data show CDR1 as SGHDT and CDR2 as YYEEEE. Method: immunoSEQ multiplex PCR; TCRdb's copy keeps in-frame clones and lacks some. The sample has roughly 100,000 clones, more than 70% seen once; the top ten hold roughly 15%. This receptor was obtained from a human donor in a cohort sampled during active COVID-19. This chain links TRBV5-6 with TRBJ2-5; D is ambiguous. Source material: peripheral blood. As DNA, the CDR3 is TGTGCCAGCAGCCCGGCAGGTCAAGAGACCCAGTACTTC. Translated: CASSPAGQETQYF.